These T cell receptor beta chains were read from a single sample in a study of blood T cell repertoires in COVID-19. Profiling relied on immunoSEQ multiplex PCR, and the TCRdb table lists in-frame clones only, not all of them. The sample shows some 42,000 clones, over 80% of them seen only once. Material for sequencing was peripheral blood. The origin of the receptors is a man aged 45-60 years with active COVID-19. CDR3s include the opening cysteine and the closing phenylalanine or tryptophan. The order of the fields is clone size, D gene, V gene, J gene, CDR3 length, CDR3 DNA, CDR3 protein. The D gene is left open where the match is weak. Size values are once, few and many counts, or a class for expanded clones, and some rows have none.

abundance: -; d_gene: TRBD2; v_gene: TRBV5-1; j_gene: TRBJ2-1; len: 16; CDR3nt: TGCGCCAGCAGCGGAGCGGGGGGAGGGGCCTACAATGAGCAGTTCTTC; CDR3aa: CASSGAGGGAYNEQFF
abundance: few; d_gene: -; v_gene: TRBV3-1/TRBV3-2; j_gene: TRBJ2-7; len: 14; CDR3nt: TGTGCCAGCAGCCAAGATCAGGGGACCTACGAGCAGTACTTC; CDR3aa: CASSQDQGTYEQYF
abundance: -; d_gene: TRBD1; v_gene: TRBV29-1; j_gene: TRBJ1-2; len: 14; CDR3nt: TGCAGCGTCGAGACGGGACAGGGATTCTATGGCTACACCTTC; CDR3aa: CSVETGQGFYGYTF
abundance: -; d_gene: -; v_gene: TRBV29-1; j_gene: TRBJ1-2; len: 12; CDR3nt: TGCAGCGTCAGGAACGACGCCTATGGCTACACCTTC; CDR3aa: CSVRNDAYGYTF
abundance: -; d_gene: TRBD1; v_gene: TRBV7-2; j_gene: TRBJ1-2; len: 13; CDR3nt: TGTGCCAGCAGCTTATACCAGGGGGGTGGCTACACCTTC; CDR3aa: CASSLYQGGGYTF
abundance: -; d_gene: TRBD1; v_gene: TRBV6-5; j_gene: TRBJ1-5; len: 15; CDR3nt: TGTGCCAGCAGTTACTCCAGACAGGGGAGACAGCCCCAGCATTTT; CDR3aa: CASSYSRQGRQPQHF
abundance: few; d_gene: -; v_gene: TRBV7-9; j_gene: TRBJ1-6; len: 12; CDR3nt: TGTGCCAGCAGCTCTACCAATTCACCCCTCCACTTT; CDR3aa: CASSSTNSPLHF
abundance: -; d_gene: -; v_gene: TRBV2; j_gene: TRBJ1-2; len: 12; CDR3nt: TGTGCCAGCAGTGATACTGGTTATGGCTACACCTTC; CDR3aa: CASSDTGYGYTF
abundance: -; d_gene: -; v_gene: TRBV28; j_gene: TRBJ2-7; len: 14; CDR3nt: TGTGCCAGCAGTTACCAGGGGACCACCTACGAGCAGTACTTC; CDR3aa: CASSYQGTTYEQYF
abundance: once; d_gene: TRBD1; v_gene: TRBV5-6; j_gene: TRBJ1-6; len: 14; CDR3nt: TGTGCCAGCAGCTACCCGGACAGGAATTCACCCCTCCACTTT; CDR3aa: CASSYPDRNSPLHF
abundance: -; d_gene: TRBD1; v_gene: TRBV25-1; j_gene: TRBJ1-4; len: 16; CDR3nt: TGTGCCAGCAGTGACCCTAGGACAGGGTACCATGAAAAACTGTTTTTT; CDR3aa: CASSDPRTGYHEKLFF
abundance: -; d_gene: -; v_gene: TRBV28; j_gene: TRBJ2-7; len: 13; CDR3nt: TGTGCCAGCAGTTTCAGCGGGCCCCTCGAGCAGTACTTC; CDR3aa: CASSFSGPLEQYF
abundance: -; d_gene: TRBD1; v_gene: TRBV7-2; j_gene: TRBJ2-7; len: 13; CDR3nt: TGTGCCAGCAGCCCGGGACAGGGCCGCGAGCAGTACTTC; CDR3aa: CASSPGQGREQYF
abundance: -; d_gene: TRBD2; v_gene: TRBV9; j_gene: TRBJ2-5; len: 15; CDR3nt: TGTGCCAGCAGCGTAGGAGCGGGAGCAGGGGAGACCCAGTACTTC; CDR3aa: CASSVGAGAGETQYF
abundance: medium-sized; d_gene: TRBD1; v_gene: TRBV29-1; j_gene: TRBJ1-1; len: 13; CDR3nt: TGCAGCGTTGAAGCCTGGACAGGGGGCAAAGCTTTCTTT; CDR3aa: CSVEAWTGGKAFF